The entry that follows covers one T cell receptor beta chain sequence. The antigen is unknown. 13 Jbeta primers and 60 Vbeta primers were used for the PCR. Repertoires were generated with immunoSEQ multiplex PCR, while TCRdb's copy carries only in-frame clones and drops some. The sample holds about 140,000 clones; around 81% are singletons and the top ten take over 2%. This specimen belongs to a study of cytomegalovirus exposure and HLA in healthy donors. Study-wide context: Caucasian-associated ancestry cluster membership applied to about four fifths of a few hundred genotyped donors. Regarding the study as a whole: CMV serostatus was the only immune exposure information that was available. A missense DCLRE1C variant was associated with V- and J-gene trimming of TCR beta chains in a later analysis, and an independent cohort replicated the association. A later examination showed that TCR association rates differed by HLA locus, with DRB1 most and HLA-C fewest.

The CDR3 extends over 13 amino acids. Germline assignment: CDR1 SQVTM and CDR2 ANQGSEA. With 6 bases removed from V and 8 bases from J, the gap between germline ends came to 17 bases. The sequence was collected from a man in his forties or fifties in good health and CMV-seronegative. Sample: PBMCs. This chain joins TRBV29-1 and TRBJ1-5; D is unresolved. The CDR3 coding sequence is TGCAGCGTGGAGGACGGGGTCGGTGAGCCCCAGCATTTT. Protein sequence: CSVEDGVGEPQHF. Variable domain in full (rest from reference TRBV29-1 and TRBJ1-5): SAVISQKPSRDICQRGTSLTIQCQVDSQVTMMFWYRQQPGQSLTLIATANQGSEATYESGFVIDKFPISRPNLTFSTLTVSNMSPEDSSIYLCSVEDGVGEPQHFGDGTRLSIL.